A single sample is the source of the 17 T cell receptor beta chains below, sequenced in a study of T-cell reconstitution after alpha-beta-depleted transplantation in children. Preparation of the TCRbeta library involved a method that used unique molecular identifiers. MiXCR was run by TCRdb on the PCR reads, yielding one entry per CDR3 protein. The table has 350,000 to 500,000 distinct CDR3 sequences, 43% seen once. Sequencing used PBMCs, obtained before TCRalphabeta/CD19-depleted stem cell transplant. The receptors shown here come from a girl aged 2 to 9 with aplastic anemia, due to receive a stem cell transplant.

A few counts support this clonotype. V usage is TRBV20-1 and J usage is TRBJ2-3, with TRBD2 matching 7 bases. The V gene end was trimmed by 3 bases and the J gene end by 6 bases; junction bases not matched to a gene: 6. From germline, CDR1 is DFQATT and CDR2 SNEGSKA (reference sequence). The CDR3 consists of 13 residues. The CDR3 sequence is CSARAGVLDTQYF. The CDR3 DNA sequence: TGCAGTGCTAGGGCGGGAGTTTTGGATACGCAGTATTTT.

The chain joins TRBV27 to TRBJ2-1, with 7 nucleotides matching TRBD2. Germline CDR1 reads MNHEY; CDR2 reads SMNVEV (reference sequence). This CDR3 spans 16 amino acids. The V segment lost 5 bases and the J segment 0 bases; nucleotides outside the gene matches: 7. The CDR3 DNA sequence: TGTGCCAGCAGTCCCCAGGGACTATTCTCCTACAATGAGCAGTTCTTC. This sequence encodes CASSPQGLFSYNEQFF.

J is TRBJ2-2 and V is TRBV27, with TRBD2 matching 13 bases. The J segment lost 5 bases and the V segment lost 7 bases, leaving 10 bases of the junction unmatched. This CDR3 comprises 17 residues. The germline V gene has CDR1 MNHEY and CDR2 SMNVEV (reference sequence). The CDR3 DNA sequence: TGTGCCAGCACCCGGACTAGCGGGAGTAAAGGAACCGGGGAGCTGTTTTTT. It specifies CASTRTSGSKGTGELFF.

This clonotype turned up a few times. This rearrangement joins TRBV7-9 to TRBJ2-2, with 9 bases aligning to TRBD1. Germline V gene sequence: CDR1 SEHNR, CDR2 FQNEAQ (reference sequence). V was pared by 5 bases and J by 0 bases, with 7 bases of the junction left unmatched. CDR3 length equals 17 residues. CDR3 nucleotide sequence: TGTGCCAGCAGCCCCTACAGGGGGCTCTCGAACACCGGGGAGCTGTTTTTT. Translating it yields CASSPYRGLSNTGELFF.

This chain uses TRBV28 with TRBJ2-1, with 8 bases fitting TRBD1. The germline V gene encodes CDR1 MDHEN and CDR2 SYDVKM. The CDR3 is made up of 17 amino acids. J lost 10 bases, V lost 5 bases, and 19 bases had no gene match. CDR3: CASSVGRGLSLGSEQFF. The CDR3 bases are TGTGCCAGCAGTGTTGGCAGGGGGCTCTCTCTGGGGTCAGAGCAGTTCTTC.

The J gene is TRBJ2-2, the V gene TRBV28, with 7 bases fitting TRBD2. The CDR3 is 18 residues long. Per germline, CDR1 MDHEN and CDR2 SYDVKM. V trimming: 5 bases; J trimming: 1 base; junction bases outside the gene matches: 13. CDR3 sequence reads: CASSPKPGRGLNTGELFF. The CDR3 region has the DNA TGTGCCAGCAGTCCTAAACCAGGGAGGGGCCTGAACACCGGGGAGCTGTTTTTT.

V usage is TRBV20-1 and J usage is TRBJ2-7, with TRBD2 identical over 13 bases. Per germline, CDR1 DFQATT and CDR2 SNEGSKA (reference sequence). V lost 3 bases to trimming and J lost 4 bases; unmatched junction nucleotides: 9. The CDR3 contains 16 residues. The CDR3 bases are TGCAGTGCTAGGGGGCGAGGGACTAGCGGGAATTACGAGCAGTACTTC. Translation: CSARGRGTSGNYEQYF.

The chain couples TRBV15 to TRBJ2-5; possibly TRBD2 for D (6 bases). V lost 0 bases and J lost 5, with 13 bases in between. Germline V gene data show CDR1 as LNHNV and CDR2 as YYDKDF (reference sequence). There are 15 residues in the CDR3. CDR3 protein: CATSRDSQGLETQYF. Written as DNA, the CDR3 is TGTGCCACCAGCAGAGATAGCCAGGGACTGGAGACCCAGTACTTC.

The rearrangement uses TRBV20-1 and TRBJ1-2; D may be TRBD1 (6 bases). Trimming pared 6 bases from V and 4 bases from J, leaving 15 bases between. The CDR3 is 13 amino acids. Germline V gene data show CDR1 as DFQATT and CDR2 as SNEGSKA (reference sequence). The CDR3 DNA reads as TGCAGTGCCCCCGCAGGGGATGCCTATGGCTACACCTTC. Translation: CSAPAGDAYGYTF.

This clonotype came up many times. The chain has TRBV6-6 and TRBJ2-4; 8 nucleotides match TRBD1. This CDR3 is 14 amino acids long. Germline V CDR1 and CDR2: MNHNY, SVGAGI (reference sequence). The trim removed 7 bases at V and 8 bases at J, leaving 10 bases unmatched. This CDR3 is CASNHRGEFDIQYF. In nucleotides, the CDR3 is TGTGCCAGCAACCACAGGGGGGAGTTTGACATTCAGTACTTC.

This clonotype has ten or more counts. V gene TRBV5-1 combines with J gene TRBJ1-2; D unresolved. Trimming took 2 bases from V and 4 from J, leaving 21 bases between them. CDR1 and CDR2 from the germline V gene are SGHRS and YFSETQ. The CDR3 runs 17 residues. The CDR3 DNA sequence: TGCGCCAGCAGCTTTTCGGTTGGCGACGGATACACCTATGGCTACACCTTC. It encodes CASSFSVGDGYTYGYTF.

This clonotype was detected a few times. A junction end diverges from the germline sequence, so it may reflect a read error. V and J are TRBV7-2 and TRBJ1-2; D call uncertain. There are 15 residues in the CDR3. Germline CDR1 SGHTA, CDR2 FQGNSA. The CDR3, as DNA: TGTGCCAGCAGCCCCAACAGTTCGCCTAACTATGGCGACACCTTC. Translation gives CASSPNSSPNYGDTF. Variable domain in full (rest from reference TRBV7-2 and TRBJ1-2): GAGVSQSPSNKVTEKGKDVELRCDPISGHTALYWYRQSLGQGLEFLIYFQGNSAPDKSGLPSDRFSAERTGGSVSTLTIQRTQQEDSAVYLCASSPNSSPNYGDTFGSGTRLTVV.

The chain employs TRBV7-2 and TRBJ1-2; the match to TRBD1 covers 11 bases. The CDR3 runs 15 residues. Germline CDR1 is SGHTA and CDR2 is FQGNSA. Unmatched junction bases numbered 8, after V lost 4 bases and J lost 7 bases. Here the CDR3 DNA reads TGTGCCAGCAGCTACCGGACAGGGGGCGCTTCTGGCTACACCTTC. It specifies CASSYRTGGASGYTF. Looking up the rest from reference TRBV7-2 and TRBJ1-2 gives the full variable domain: GAGVSQSPSNKVTEKGKDVELRCDPISGHTALYWYRQSLGQGLEFLIYFQGNSAPDKSGLPSDRFSAERTGGSVSTLTIQRTQQEDSAVYLCASSYRTGGASGYTFGSGTRLTVV.

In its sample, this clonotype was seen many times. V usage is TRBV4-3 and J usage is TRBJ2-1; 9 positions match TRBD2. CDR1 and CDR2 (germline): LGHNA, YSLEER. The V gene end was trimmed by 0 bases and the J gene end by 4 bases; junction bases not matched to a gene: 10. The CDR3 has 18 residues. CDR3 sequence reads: CASSQDRSGRTRYNEQFF. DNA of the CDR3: TGCGCCAGCAGCCAAGATAGGAGCGGGAGGACGCGATACAATGAGCAGTTCTTC.

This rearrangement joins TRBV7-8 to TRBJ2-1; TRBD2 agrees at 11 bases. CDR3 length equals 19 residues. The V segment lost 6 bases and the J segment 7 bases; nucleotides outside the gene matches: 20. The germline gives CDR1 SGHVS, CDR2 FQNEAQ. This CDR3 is CASRSRLAGGSPSGNEQFF. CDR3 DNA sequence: TGTGCCAGCAGATCGAGGCTAGCGGGAGGATCCCCCTCTGGAAATGAGCAGTTCTTC.

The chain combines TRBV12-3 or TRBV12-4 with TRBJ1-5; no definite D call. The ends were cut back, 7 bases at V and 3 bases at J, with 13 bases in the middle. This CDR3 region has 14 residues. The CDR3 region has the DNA TGTGCCAGCACCTCCGGGTTAGTCAATCAGCCCCAGCATTTT. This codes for CASTSGLVNQPQHF.

The CDR3 region has the DNA TGCGCCAGCAGAAGGGAGTTGGGCCGGGGAAACACCATATATTTT. This sequence encodes CASRRELGRGNTIYF. The chain has TRBV5-1 and TRBJ1-3, with unresolved D. The CDR3 extends over 15 amino acids. Germline CDR1 reads SGHRS; CDR2 reads YFSETQ. The V gene lost 5 bases and the J gene lost 4 bases, with 16 bases spanning the gap.